This T cell receptor (beta chain) was sequenced during a study of blood T cell repertoires in COVID-19. Study context: Samples of COVID-19 (acute and convalescent) were obtained from the United States, Italy and Spain. Sources were T cells, B-cell-depleted T cells, or PBMCs; the material itself was cDNA or gDNA.

There are 12 residues in the CDR3. V gave up 1 base and J gave up 7 bases; unmatched junction bases: 0. Germline V gene data show CDR1 as LGHNT and CDR2 as FRNRAP. Under the authors' procedure: How many nucleated cells were present was estimated from reference gene primer amplification. TCRdb's copy holds only in-frame clones and misses some; the assay was immunoSEQ multiplex PCR. V and J calls plus clone size are reproduced from that table; the DNA served to infer D and trimming. Altogether 200,000 or so clones are present, about 87% being singletons, with the ten largest covering 2% to 3%. The receptor was derived from a man aged 30 to 45 with COVID-19, enrolled during active disease. What was sequenced was peripheral blood. This sequence joins TRBV12-5 and TRBJ1-1, with 7 nucleotides matching TRBD1. The CDR3 sequence is CASGLGTGEAFF. The CDR3 bases are TGTGCTAGTGGTTTGGGGACAGGTGAAGCTTTCTTT.